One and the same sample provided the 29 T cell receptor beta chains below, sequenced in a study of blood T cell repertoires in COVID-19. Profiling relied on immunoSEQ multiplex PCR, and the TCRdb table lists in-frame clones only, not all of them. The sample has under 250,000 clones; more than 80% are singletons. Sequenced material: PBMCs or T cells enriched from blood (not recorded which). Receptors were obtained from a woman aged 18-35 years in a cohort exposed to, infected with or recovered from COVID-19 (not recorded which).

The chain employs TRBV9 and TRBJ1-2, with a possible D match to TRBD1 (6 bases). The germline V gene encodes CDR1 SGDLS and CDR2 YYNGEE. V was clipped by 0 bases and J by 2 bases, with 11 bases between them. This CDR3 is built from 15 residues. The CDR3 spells CASSVDPGANYGYTF. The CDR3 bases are TGTGCCAGCAGCGTAGACCCAGGGGCCAACTATGGCTACACCTTC.

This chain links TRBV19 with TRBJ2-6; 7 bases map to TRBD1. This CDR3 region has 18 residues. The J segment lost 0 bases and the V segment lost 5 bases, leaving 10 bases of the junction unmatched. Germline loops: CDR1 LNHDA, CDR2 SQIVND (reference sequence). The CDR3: CASSPPTGKISGANVLTF. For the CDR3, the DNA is TGTGCCAGTAGTCCACCGACAGGGAAAATCTCTGGGGCCAACGTCCTGACTTTC.

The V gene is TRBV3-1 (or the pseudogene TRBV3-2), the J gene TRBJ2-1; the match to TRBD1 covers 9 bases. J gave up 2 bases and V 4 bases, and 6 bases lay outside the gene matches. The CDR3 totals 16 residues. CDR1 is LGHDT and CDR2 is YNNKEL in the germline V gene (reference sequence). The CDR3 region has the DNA TGTGCCAGCAGCCGCCGGAGACAGGGGGCCTACAATGAGCAGTTCTTC. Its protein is CASSRRRQGAYNEQFF.

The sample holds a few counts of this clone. CDR3 bases: TGTGCCAGCACTCGAGAGGCAGGGGGCATGACTGAAGCTTTCTTT. Translated: CASTREAGGMTEAFF. The V call is TRBV7-9, the J call TRBJ1-1; 8 bases are shared with TRBD1. The CDR3 contains 15 residues. V shed 7 bases, J shed 5 bases, and the junction held 12 bases outside the gene matches. The V gene's germline CDR1 is SEHNR and CDR2 FQNEAQ (reference sequence).

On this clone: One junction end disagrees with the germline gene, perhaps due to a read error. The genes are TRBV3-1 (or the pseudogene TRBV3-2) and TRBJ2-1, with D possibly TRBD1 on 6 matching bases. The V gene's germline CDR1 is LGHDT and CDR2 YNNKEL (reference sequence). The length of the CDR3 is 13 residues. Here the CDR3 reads CVSSQVGGGEQFF. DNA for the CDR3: TGTGTCAGCAGCCAAGTAGGTGGGGGCGAGCAGTTCTTC.

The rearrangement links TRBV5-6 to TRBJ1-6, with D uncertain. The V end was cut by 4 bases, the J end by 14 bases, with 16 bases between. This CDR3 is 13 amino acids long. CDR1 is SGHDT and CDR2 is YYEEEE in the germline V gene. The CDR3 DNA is TGTGCCAGCAGCCCCCTCGCAGACTGGACCCTCCACTTT. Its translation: CASSPLADWTLHF.

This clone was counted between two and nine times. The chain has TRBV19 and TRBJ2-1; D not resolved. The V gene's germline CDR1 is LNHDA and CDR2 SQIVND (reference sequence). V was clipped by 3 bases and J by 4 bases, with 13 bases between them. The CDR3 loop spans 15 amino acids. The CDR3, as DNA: TGTGCCAGTAGTATGGCTAGAAGCGCTTACAATGAGCAGTTCTTC. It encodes CASSMARSAYNEQFF.

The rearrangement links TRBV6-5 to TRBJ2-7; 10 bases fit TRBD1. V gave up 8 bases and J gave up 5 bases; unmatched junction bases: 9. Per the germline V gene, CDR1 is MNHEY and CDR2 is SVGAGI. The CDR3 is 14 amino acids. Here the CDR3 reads CASRTGTGEDEQYF. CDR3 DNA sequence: TGTGCCAGCCGGACCGGGACAGGGGAGGACGAGCAGTACTTC.

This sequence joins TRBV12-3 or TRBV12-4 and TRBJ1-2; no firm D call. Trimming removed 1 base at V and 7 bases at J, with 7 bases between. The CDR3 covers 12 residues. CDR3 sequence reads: CASSLGLVGYTF. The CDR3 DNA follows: TGTGCCAGCAGTTTAGGGCTTGTTGGCTACACCTTC.

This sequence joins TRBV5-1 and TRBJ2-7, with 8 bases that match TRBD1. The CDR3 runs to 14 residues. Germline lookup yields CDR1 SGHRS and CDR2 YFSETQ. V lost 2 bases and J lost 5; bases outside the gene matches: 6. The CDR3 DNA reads TGCGCCAGCAGCTTCGAGACAGGGGTCCACGAGCAGTACTTC. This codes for CASSFETGVHEQYF.

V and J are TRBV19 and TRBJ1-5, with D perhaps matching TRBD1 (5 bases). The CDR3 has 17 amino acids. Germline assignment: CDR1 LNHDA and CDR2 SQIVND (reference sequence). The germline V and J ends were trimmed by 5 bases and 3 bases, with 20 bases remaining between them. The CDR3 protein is CASSLYRGDGYNQPQHF. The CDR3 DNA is TGTGCCAGTAGTCTCTACCGGGGGGACGGCTACAATCAGCCCCAGCATTTT.

CDR3 region: CASGWTGQVIYSNQPQHF. CDR3 nucleotides: TGTGCCAGCGGATGGACAGGGCAGGTGATTTACAGCAATCAGCCCCAGCATTTT. The rearrangement uses TRBV6-4 and TRBJ1-5; 8 bases are a match to TRBD1. The CDR3 loop spans 18 amino acids. Germline trimming cut 8 bases from V and 1 base from J; bases unmatched to any gene: 16. Germline V lookup: CDR1 MRHNA, CDR2 SNTAGT.

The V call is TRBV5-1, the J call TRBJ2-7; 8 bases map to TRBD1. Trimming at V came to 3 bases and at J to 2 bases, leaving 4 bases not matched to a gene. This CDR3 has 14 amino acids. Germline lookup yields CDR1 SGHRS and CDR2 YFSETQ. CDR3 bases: TGCGCCAGCAGCTCTCGACAGGGGACCTACGAGCAGTACTTC. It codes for CASSSRQGTYEQYF.

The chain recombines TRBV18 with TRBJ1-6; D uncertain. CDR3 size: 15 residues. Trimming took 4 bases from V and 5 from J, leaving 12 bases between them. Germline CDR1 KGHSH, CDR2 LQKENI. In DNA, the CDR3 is TGTGCCAGCTCACGGGAGGGTGGAAATAATTCACCCCTCCACTTT. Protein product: CASSREGGNNSPLHF.

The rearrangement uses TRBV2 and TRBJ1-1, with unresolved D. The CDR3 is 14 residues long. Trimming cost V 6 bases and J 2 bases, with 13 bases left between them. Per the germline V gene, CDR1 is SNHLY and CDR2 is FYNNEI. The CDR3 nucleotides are TGTGCCAGCAGCCCCTCGGGAAGAAACACTGAAGCTTTCTTT. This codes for CASSPSGRNTEAFF. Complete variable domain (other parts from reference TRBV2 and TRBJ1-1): EPEVTQTPSHQVTQMGQEVILRCVPISNHLYFYWYRQILGQKVEFLVSFYNNEISEKSEIFDDQFSVERPDGSNFTLKIRSTKLEDSAMYFCASSPSGRNTEAFFGQGTRLTVV.

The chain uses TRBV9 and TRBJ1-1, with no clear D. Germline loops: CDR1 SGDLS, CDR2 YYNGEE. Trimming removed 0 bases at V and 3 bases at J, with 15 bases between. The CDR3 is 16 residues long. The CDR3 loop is CASSVDSSNPDTEAFF. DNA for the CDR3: TGTGCCAGCAGCGTAGACTCTTCAAACCCGGACACTGAAGCTTTCTTT.

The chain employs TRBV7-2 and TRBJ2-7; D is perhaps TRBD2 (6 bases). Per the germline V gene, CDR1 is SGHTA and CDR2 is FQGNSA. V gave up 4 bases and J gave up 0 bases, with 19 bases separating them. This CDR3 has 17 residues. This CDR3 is CASSSGPGTPFSYEQYF. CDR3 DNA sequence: TGTGCCAGCAGCTCGGGTCCCGGGACTCCTTTCTCCTACGAGCAGTACTTC.

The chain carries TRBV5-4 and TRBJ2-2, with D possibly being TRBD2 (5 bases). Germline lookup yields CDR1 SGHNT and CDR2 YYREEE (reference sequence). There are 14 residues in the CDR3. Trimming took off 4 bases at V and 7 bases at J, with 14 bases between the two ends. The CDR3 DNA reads TGTGCCAGCAGCCCCGTGGCCCGGGGCGGGGAGCTGTTTTTT. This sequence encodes CASSPVARGGELFF. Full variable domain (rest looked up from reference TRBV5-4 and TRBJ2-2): ETGVTQSPTHLIKTRGQQVTLRCSSQSGHNTVSWYQQALGQGPQFIFQYYREEENGRGNFPPRFSGLQFPNYSSELNVNALELDDSALYLCASSPVARGGELFFGEGSRLTVL.

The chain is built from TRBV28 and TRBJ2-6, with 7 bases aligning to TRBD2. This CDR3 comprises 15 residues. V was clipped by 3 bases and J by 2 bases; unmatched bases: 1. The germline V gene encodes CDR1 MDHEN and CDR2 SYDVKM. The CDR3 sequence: CASSFAGAGANVLTF. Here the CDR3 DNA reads TGTGCCAGCAGTTTCGCGGGGGCTGGGGCCAACGTCCTGACTTTC.

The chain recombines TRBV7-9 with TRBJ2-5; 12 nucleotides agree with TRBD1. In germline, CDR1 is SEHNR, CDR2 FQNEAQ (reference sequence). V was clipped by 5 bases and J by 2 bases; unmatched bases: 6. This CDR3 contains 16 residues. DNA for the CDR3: TGTGCCAGCAGCGGGACAGGGGGCCAACGACAAGAGACCCAGTACTTC. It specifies CASSGTGGQRQETQYF.

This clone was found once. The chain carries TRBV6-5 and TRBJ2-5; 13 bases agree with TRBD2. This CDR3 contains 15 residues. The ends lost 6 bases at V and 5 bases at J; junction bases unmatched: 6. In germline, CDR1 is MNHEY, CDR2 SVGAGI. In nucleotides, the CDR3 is TGTGCCAGCAGGACGGGACTAGCGGGACGGGAGACCCAGTACTTC. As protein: CASRTGLAGRETQYF.

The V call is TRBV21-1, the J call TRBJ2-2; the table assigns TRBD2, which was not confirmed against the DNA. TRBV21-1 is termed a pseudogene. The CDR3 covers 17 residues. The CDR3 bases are TGTGCCAGCAACGGGACTAGCGGGAGTGTAGGTACCGGGGAGCTGTTTTTT. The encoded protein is CASNGTSGSVGTGELFF.

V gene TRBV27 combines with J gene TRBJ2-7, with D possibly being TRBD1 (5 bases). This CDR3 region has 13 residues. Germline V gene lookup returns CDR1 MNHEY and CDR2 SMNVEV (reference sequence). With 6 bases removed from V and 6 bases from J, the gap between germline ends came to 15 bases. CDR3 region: CASSTPGLAEQYF. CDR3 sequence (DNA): TGTGCCAGCAGCACCCCAGGGTTAGCCGAGCAGTACTTC.

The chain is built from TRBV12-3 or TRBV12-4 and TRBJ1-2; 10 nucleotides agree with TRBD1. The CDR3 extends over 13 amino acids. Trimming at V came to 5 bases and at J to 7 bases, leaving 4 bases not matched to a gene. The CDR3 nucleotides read TGTGCCAGCAGTAAGACAGGGGGCTTTGGCTACACCTTC. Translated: CASSKTGGFGYTF.

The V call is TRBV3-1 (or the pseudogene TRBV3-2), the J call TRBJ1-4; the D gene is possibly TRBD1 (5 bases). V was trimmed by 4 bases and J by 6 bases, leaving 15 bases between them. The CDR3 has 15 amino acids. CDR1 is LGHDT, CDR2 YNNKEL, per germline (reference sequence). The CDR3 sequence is CASSRREIGDEKLFF. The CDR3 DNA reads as TGTGCCAGCAGCCGACGCGAAATAGGGGATGAAAAACTGTTTTTT.

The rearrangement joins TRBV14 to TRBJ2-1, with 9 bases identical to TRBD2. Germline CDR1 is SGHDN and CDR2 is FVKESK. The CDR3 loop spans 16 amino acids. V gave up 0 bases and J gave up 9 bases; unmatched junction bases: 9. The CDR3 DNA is TGTGCCAGCAGCCAAGATGGAGCGGGGGGACCGGGTGAGCAGTTCTTC. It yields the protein CASSQDGAGGPGEQFF.

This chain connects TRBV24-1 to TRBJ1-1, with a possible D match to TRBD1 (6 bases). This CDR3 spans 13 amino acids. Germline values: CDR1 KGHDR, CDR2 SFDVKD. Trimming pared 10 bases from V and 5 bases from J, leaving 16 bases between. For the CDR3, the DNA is TGTGCCACTCGGGACAACCAAGGAACTGAAGCTTTCTTT. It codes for CATRDNQGTEAFF.

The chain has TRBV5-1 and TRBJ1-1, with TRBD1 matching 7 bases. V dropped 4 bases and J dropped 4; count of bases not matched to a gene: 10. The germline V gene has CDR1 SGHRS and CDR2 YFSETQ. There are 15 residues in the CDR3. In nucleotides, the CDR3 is TGCGCCAGCAGCGTTACCGGGACAGTCGGCACTGAAGCTTTCTTT. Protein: CASSVTGTVGTEAFF.

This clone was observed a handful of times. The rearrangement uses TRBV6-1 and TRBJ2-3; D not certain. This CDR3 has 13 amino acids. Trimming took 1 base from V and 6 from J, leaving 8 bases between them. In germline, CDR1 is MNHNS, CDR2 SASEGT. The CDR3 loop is CASSEGALDTQYF. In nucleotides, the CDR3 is TGTGCCAGCAGTGAAGGAGCGTTGGATACGCAGTATTTT.